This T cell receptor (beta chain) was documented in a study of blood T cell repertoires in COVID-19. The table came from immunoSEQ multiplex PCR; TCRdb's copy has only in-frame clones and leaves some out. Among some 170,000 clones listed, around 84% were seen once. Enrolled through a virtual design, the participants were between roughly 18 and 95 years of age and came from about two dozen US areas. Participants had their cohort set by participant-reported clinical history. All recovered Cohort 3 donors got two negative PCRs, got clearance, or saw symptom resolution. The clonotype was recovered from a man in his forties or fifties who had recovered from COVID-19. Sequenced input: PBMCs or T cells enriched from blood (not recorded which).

CDR3 in amino acids: CASSPGQGWMTSTEAFF. As DNA, the CDR3 is TGTGCCAGCAGCCCCGGACAGGGCTGGATGACGAGCACTGAAGCTTTCTTT. The chain uses TRBV3-1 (or the pseudogene TRBV3-2) and TRBJ1-1, with 8 bases fitting TRBD1. The CDR3 is made up of 17 amino acids. Germline values: CDR1 LGHDT, CDR2 YNNKEL (reference sequence). The V segment lost 4 bases and the J segment 4 bases; nucleotides outside the gene matches: 14.